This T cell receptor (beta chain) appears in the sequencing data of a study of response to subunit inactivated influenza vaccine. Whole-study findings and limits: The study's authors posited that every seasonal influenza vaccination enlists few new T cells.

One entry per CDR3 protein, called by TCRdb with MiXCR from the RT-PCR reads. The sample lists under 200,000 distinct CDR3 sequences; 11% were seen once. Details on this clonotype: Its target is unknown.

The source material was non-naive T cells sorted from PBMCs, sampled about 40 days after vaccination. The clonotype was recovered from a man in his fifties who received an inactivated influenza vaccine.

This CDR3 is CASGGQGAPDTQYF. The CDR3 coding sequence is TGCGCCAGTGGAGGACAGGGGGCCCCAGATACGCAGTATTTT. This sequence joins TRBV5-1 and TRBJ2-3, with 11 bases matching TRBD1. CDR1 SGHRS and CDR2 YFSETQ come from the germline V gene. The junction had 6 bases not matched to a gene; V was cut back by 8 bases and J by 4 bases. The CDR3 spans 14 residues. Complete variable domain (other parts from reference TRBV5-1 and TRBJ2-3): KAGVTQTPRYLIKTRGQQVTLSCSPISGHRSVSWYQQTPGQGLQFLFEYFSETQRNKGNFPGRFSGRQFSNSRSEMNVSTLELGDSALYLCASGGQGAPDTQYFGPGTRLTVL.